Presented here are 13 T cell receptor beta chains from one specimen sequenced in a study of cytomegalovirus exposure and HLA in healthy donors (dated by TCRdb to 2016 to 2017). Library method: the immunoSEQ multiplex PCR assay. For the multiplex PCR, a mixture combining 60 forward primers for TCR Vbeta segments and 13 reverse primers for TCR Jbeta segments was used. TCRdb carries this immuneACCESS record with in-frame sequences only. Its versions omit some clonotypes, under half of them owing to an unresolved V gene in the studies checked, with the rest unexplained. For this sample the table gives 150,000 to 200,000 clones, of which around 86% were detected only once. Of the sample, 1.5% to 2% falls within the top ten clones. Sample: PBMCs. The receptors come from a woman aged 18-30 years in good health and CMV-seronegative.

V is TRBV30 and J is TRBJ2-4; no clear D. Germline CDR1 and CDR2: GTSNPN and SVGIG (reference sequence). V was shortened by 2 bases and J by 3 bases, with 5 bases between the two germline ends. The CDR3 totals 12 residues. CDR3 sequence (DNA): TGTGCCTGGAGTATCAACAAAAACATTCAGTACTTC. Its translation: CAWSINKNIQYF. Combining the CDR3 with reference TRBV30 and TRBJ2-4 gives the whole variable domain SQTIHQWPATLVQPVGSPLSLECTVEGTSNPNLYWYRQAAGRGLQLLFYSVGIGQISSEVPQNLSASRPQDRQFILSSKKLLLSDSGFYLCAWSINKNIQYFGAGTRLSVL.

This rearrangement joins TRBV29-1 to TRBJ1-2, with D tentatively TRBD1 (6 bases). This CDR3 has 17 amino acids. Germline V lookup: CDR1 SQVTM, CDR2 ANQGSEA. The V end lost 7 bases, the J end lost 5 bases, and 29 bases lay between the germline ends. The CDR3 spells CSATAGTPSPYPYGYTF. In DNA, the CDR3 is TGCAGCGCCACAGCCGGGACACCCAGCCCCTATCCTTATGGCTACACCTTC.

This clone was found once. This chain links TRBV5-4 with TRBJ2-2, with 10 bases fitting TRBD2. The CDR3 totals 15 residues. CDR1 is SGHNT and CDR2 is YYREEE in the germline V gene (reference sequence). The V and J ends lost 4 bases and 5 bases, in that order; junction bases with no gene match: 5. CDR3 DNA: TGTGCCAGCAGCAGCCTAGCGGGGGTAACCGGGGAGCTGTTTTTT. Translating gives CASSSLAGVTGELFF.

This clone appeared a single time. This chain joins TRBV18 and TRBJ1-4; 9 nucleotides line up with TRBD1. The germline CDR1 and CDR2 sequences are KGHSH and LQKENI. Unmatched junction bases numbered 7, after V lost 0 bases and J lost 8 bases. There are 16 residues in the CDR3. The CDR3 DNA follows: TGTGCCAGCTCACCACCGGGACAGGGAATGCACGAAAAACTGTTTTTT. As protein: CASSPPGQGMHEKLFF.

This clone appeared a few times. The gene calls are TRBV5-1 and TRBJ1-4; no firm D call. The V end lost 0 bases, the J end lost 6 bases, and 6 bases lay between the germline ends. The CDR3 is made up of 13 amino acids. The germline gives CDR1 SGHRS, CDR2 YFSETQ. CDR3 sequence reads: CASSLDSYEKLFF. The CDR3 nucleotides are TGCGCCAGCAGCTTGGACAGCTATGAAAAACTGTTTTTT.

This clone came up once. This chain links TRBV6-5 with TRBJ2-7; tentative D call: TRBD1 (5 bases). Per the germline V gene, CDR1 is MNHEY and CDR2 is SVGAGI. The CDR3 consists of 13 residues. V lost 6 bases to trimming and J lost 5 bases, with 14 bases between them. The CDR3 sequence is CASSPGPGNEQYF. CDR3 DNA sequence: TGTGCCAGCAGCCCCGGCCCAGGGAACGAGCAGTACTTC.

Here the CDR3 DNA reads TGTGCCAGCACGACAGGGGGGCGGGAGGGCAATCAGCCCCAGCATTTT. Amino acid sequence: CASTTGGREGNQPQHF. V is TRBV2 and J is TRBJ1-5, with 9 positions matching TRBD1. Germline trimming cut 7 bases from V and 2 bases from J; bases unmatched to any gene: 9. Germline values: CDR1 SNHLY, CDR2 FYNNEI. This CDR3 is built from 16 residues. The variable domain in full, with the rest retrieved from reference TRBV2 and TRBJ1-5, is EPEVTQTPSHQVTQMGQEVILRCVPISNHLYFYWYRQILGQKVEFLVSFYNNEISEKSEIFDDQFSVERPDGSNFTLKIRSTKLEDSAMYFCASTTGGREGNQPQHFGDGTRLSIL.

This chain joins TRBV29-1 and TRBJ1-2; the D is unclear. This CDR3 spans 10 amino acids. Trimming left V 6 bases short and J 3 bases short, with 5 bases between. Germline V CDR1 and CDR2: SQVTM, ANQGSEA. Here the CDR3 reads CSVLHYGYTF. DNA of the CDR3: TGCAGCGTCCTCCACTATGGCTACACCTTC. The entire variable domain, with the rest obtained from reference TRBV29-1 and TRBJ1-2, is as follows: SAVISQKPSRDICQRGTSLTIQCQVDSQVTMMFWYRQQPGQSLTLIATANQGSEATYESGFVIDKFPISRPNLTFSTLTVSNMSPEDSSIYLCSVLHYGYTFGSGTRLTVV.

V gene TRBV12-5 combines with J gene TRBJ2-1; the D gene is possibly TRBD2 (7 bases). This CDR3 spans 14 amino acids. Germline CDR1 is LGHNT and CDR2 is FRNRAP. Deletions cut 2 bases from V and 10 bases from J, with 15 bases between. The CDR3 loop is CASGLWGGPGEQFF. CDR3 sequence (DNA): TGTGCTAGTGGTTTGTGGGGGGGGCCGGGGGAGCAGTTCTTC.

The chain recombines TRBV5-4 with TRBJ2-4, with a tentative D call TRBD1 (6 bases). The CDR3 has 15 residues. The germline V gene encodes CDR1 SGHNT and CDR2 YYREEE (reference sequence). V lost 0 bases and J 6 bases, leaving 13 bases between the germline ends. CDR3 loop: CASSLGRTDPNIQYF. CDR3 in DNA: TGTGCCAGCAGCTTGGGGCGGACAGATCCAAACATTCAGTACTTC.

V usage is TRBV11-1 and J usage is TRBJ1-2; a possible D gene is TRBD1 (5 bases). The CDR3 sequence is 14 residues long. Per germline, CDR1 SGHAT and CDR2 FQDESV (reference sequence). Trimming took 5 bases from V and 1 from J, leaving 11 bases between them. This CDR3 reads CASSPQGVNYGYTF. The CDR3 DNA is TGTGCCAGCAGCCCCCAAGGGGTTAACTATGGCTACACCTTC.

This clone was seen once. The chain is built from TRBV7-6 and TRBJ2-1; 9 nucleotides align to TRBD2. The germline V gene has CDR1 SGHVS and CDR2 FNYEAQ. The CDR3 length is 14 residues. The junction had 6 bases not matched to a gene; V was cut back by 4 bases and J by 8 bases. The CDR3 DNA is TGTGCCAGCAGCTCAGGCGGGGGGGCGTATGAGCAGTTCTTC. This gives the protein CASSSGGGAYEQFF. The full variable domain, completed using reference TRBV7-6 and TRBJ2-1, is GAGVSQSPRYKVTKRGQDVALRCDPISGHVSLYWYRQALGQGPEFLTYFNYEAQQDKSGLPNDRFSAERPEGSISTLTIQRTEQRDSAMYRCASSSGGGAYEQFFGPGTRLTVL.

For this clone: At one end the junction does not follow the germline gene, possibly because of a read error. This CDR3 reads CASSDVAGGSYNEQFF. The CDR3 coding sequence is TGTGCTAGCAGCGATGTAGCGGGAGGCTCCTACAATGAGCAGTTCTTC. The chain employs TRBV7-7 and TRBJ2-1; 10 bases agree with TRBD2. Germline V gives CDR1 SSHAT, CDR2 FNYEAQ (reference sequence). This CDR3 contains 16 residues.